Listed here are 4 T cell receptor beta chains from one sample, sequenced in a study of early T cells in non-severe SARS-CoV-2 infection. A single record per CDR3 protein comes from TCRdb applying MiXCR to the 5' RACE reads. The sample holds tens of thousands of distinct CDR3 sequences; around 5% are singletons and the top ten take roughly 27%. Material for sequencing was whole blood. These receptors were obtained from an adult who was a healthcare worker with PCR-confirmed SARS-CoV-2 infection or an uninfected control (not recorded which).

This clonotype was observed many times. This chain joins TRBV20-1 and TRBJ1-6; no clear D gene. The CDR3 consists of 14 residues. Germline-derived CDR1 and CDR2 are DFQATT and SNEGSKA (reference sequence). Between the trimmed V and J ends, which lost 3 bases and 10 bases, there was a span of 16 bases. In nucleotides, the CDR3 is TGCAGTGCTAGGCGGTCATCTACCAGGTCACCCCTCCACTTT. It encodes CSARRSSTRSPLHF.

V and J are TRBV7-3 and TRBJ2-3, with TRBD1 matching over 8 bases. With 3 bases clipped from V and 4 bases from J, the junction kept 3 bases outside the gene matches. Germline CDR1 and CDR2: SGHTA and FQGTGA. The CDR3 sequence is 14 residues long. The CDR3 coding sequence is TGTGCCAGCAGCTTGCAGGGGGCGGCAGATACGCAGTATTTT. Protein product: CASSLQGAADTQYF.

V is TRBV5-1 and J is TRBJ1-1, with a possible D match to TRBD1 (5 bases). V gave up 4 bases and J gave up 4 bases, with 11 bases separating them. The length of the CDR3 is 13 residues. The germline V gene has CDR1 SGHRS and CDR2 YFSETQ. CDR3 amino acids: CASSVDTSTEAFF. CDR3 sequence (DNA): TGCGCCAGCAGCGTGGACACGAGCACTGAAGCTTTCTTT. Together with reference TRBV5-1 and TRBJ1-1, the CDR3 gives the full variable domain: KAGVTQTPRYLIKTRGQQVTLSCSPISGHRSVSWYQQTPGQGLQFLFEYFSETQRNKGNFPGRFSGRQFSNSRSEMNVSTLELGDSALYLCASSVDTSTEAFFGQGTRLTVV.

This clonotype was seen repeatedly, ten times or more. DNA for the CDR3: TGTGCCAGCAGAAGGCTAGCGGGAGTAGGGGAGCAGTTCTTC. It is translated as CASRRLAGVGEQFF. This rearrangement joins TRBV5-4 to TRBJ2-1, with 10 nucleotides matching TRBD2. V lost 5 bases to trimming and J lost 10 bases; unmatched junction nucleotides: 9. Germline V lookup: CDR1 SGHNT, CDR2 YYREEE (reference sequence). This CDR3 contains 14 residues.